What follows is one T cell receptor beta chain and its context. Using immunoSEQ multiplex PCR, the repertoire was profiled, and TCRdb retains in-frame clones only, with some absent. This sample carries approximately 240,000 clones, approximately 86% of them seen once, and the ten largest clones take approximately 5%. This entry comes from a study of blood T cell repertoires in COVID-19. The V gene lost 5 bases and the J gene lost 2 bases, with 13 bases spanning the gap. The CDR3 has 15 residues. Germline V gives CDR1 GTSNPN, CDR2 SVGIG (reference sequence). This TCR was recovered from a woman of 80 years or more with active or convalescent COVID-19. V gene TRBV30 combines with J gene TRBJ2-6; TRBD1 is a possible D gene (6 bases). Sequenced material: peripheral blood. This CDR3 is CAWRLGQTGANVLTF. The CDR3 DNA reads TGTGCCTGGCGATTAGGACAGACTGGGGCCAACGTCCTGACTTTC.